This passage covers 3 T cell receptor beta chains from one sample sequenced in a study of human T cells and chemical hapten exposure (dated by TCRdb to the early 2020s). The sample's time point label is to be understood as: patch test 1, 2 weeks after DPC sensitization. The treatment or condition label corresponds to: therapeutic diphenylcyclopropenone sensitization with weekly scalp DPC. Libraries came from RACE. TCRdb lists the instrument as NextSeq 500. TCRdb took the public reads, trimmed them with fastp at Q25, ran MiXCR for clone calling and kept in-frame beta chains. Rows merge per CDR3 protein into single entries with the most common DNA and genes. The sample table records approximately 400,000 distinct CDR3 sequences; around 5% of these occur just once. Clones ranked in the top ten supply approximately 2.3% of the sample. Sequencing used whole blood, obtained in connection with sensitization to the hapten diphenylcyclopropenone (DPC). These TCRs come from a woman aged 45-65 years with alopecia areata. Some clones in this sample may be carry-over from other donors' samples.

This clonotype was picked up many times. J is TRBJ2-5 and V is TRBV9, with 9 positions matching TRBD1. V dropped 3 bases and J dropped 5; count of bases not matched to a gene: 2. The CDR3 runs to 13 residues. Germline V gene sequence: CDR1 SGDLS, CDR2 YYNGEE. CDR3 amino acids: CASSGGTGETQYF. Here the CDR3 DNA reads TGTGCCAGCAGCGGCGGGACAGGGGAGACCCAGTACTTC.

This clonotype has a handful of counts. The rearrangement joins TRBV12-3 or TRBV12-4 to TRBJ1-3; 7 bases agree with TRBD1. With V trimmed by 4 bases and J by 0 bases, 6 bases remained unmatched. The CDR3 length is 16 residues. In DNA, the CDR3 is TGTGCCAGCAGTTCCGGGACAGTGCTCTCTGGAAACACCATATATTTT. Its translation: CASSSGTVLSGNTIYF.

In its sample, this clonotype was seen many times. The CDR3 here is CASSSGALEAFF. CDR3 DNA: TGTGCCAGCAGCTCGGGTGCCCTTGAAGCTTTCTTT. This chain links TRBV13 with TRBJ1-1; no definite D call. The CDR3 loop spans 12 amino acids. CDR1 PRHDT and CDR2 FYEKMQ come from the germline V gene (reference sequence). The V end was cut by 4 bases, the J end by 7 bases, with 10 bases between.